Listed here are 9 T cell receptor beta chains from one sample, sequenced in a study of tissue T cells after allogeneic stem cell transplantation. Using immunoSEQ multiplex PCR, the repertoire was profiled, and TCRdb retains in-frame clones only, with some absent. The sample shows 9,500 or so clones, 35% to 55% of them seen only once. Time point reported: mouse harvest day 7 after allogeneic transplant. Each mouse received 10^7 T-cell-depleted marrow cells plus 10^6 splenic CD5+ T cells by tail vein. Sequencing input: skin. The receptor set was obtained from a female BALB/c mouse given C57BL/6 T cells with graft-versus-host disease after an allogeneic hematopoietic cell transplant.

About this clone itself: The listed genes are named as in mouse. The sequence runs out 1 residue before the end of the CDR3; the remainder is reconstructed from the germline J gene. J is TRBJ2-3 and V is TRBV26; perhaps D is TRBD1 or TRBD2 (6 bases each). CDR3 length: 14 residues. CDR1 KGHPV and CDR2 FQNQEV come from the germline V gene (reference sequence). V was cut by 6 bases and J by 2 bases, with 12 bases left in between. The CDR3 bases that were read are TGTGCCAGCAGCCCCACGGGGGCTGCAGAAACGCTGTAT. Translated: CASSPTGAAETLY. The CDR3 reads in full as CASSPTGAAETLYF.

Note on this clone: Gene labels here are mouse ones. With the read ending 1 residue before the CDR3 end, the germline J gene is used to fill in that end. The genes are TRBV23 and TRBJ1-4; TRBD1, the table's D call, lacks a check against the DNA. The germline V gene encodes CDR1 KGHTA and CDR2 FQNQQP. This CDR3 is 15 amino acids long. The CDR3 is CSSSQSISSNERLFF. The DNA read from the CDR3 is TGCTCCAGCAGTCAATCAATTTCATCCAACGAAAGATTATTT.

This clone was observed a few times. Gene labels here are mouse ones. The sequenced fragment ends 1 residue before the CDR3 boundary, so the rest is inferred from the germline J gene. The same CDR3 is also encoded by other DNA sequences in this sample. The chain recombines TRBV5 with TRBJ1-3; TRBD1 might be the D (6 bases). The CDR3 covers 15 residues. Trimming shortened V by 4 bases and J by 1 base, and 11 bases separated the two germline ends. CDR1 LGHNA and CDR2 YNLKQL come from the germline V gene (reference sequence). The CDR3 here is CASSPQTGSGNTLYF. The CDR3 bases that were read are TGTGCCAGCAGCCCCCAAACAGGGTCTGGAAATACGCTCTAT.

As concerns this clone: Germline and genes here are mouse. The read halts 1 residue ahead of the CDR3 end, with the missing end drawn from the germline J gene. The chain uses TRBV2 and TRBJ2-3; 8 bases match TRBD1. The CDR3 is 15 amino acids. Unmatched junction bases numbered 1, after V lost 2 bases and J lost 0 bases. Germline CDR1 is LGHNA and CDR2 is YSYQKL. CDR3 DNA, as far as it was read: TGTGCCAGCAGCCAACAGGGGGCGAGTGCAGAAACGCTGTAT. Protein: CASSQQGASAETLY. The full CDR3 reads CASSQQGASAETLYF.

Of note for this clone: The germline and genes are mouse ones. The read stops 1 residue short of the end of the CDR3; the missing end is completed from the germline J gene. V gene TRBV16 combines with J gene TRBJ2-1; D is possibly TRBD2 (6 bases). CDR3 length: 12 residues. CDR1 is SGHSA, CDR2 FRNQAP, per germline. V gave up 4 bases and J gave up 7 bases, with 8 bases separating them. The sequenced part of the CDR3 DNA is TGTGCAAGCAGCTGGGGGGACGCTGAGCAGTTC. The encoded protein is CASSWGDAEQF. The complete CDR3 sequence is CASSWGDAEQFF.

In its sample, this clone was seen once. Here the gene names and germline are mouse. The read is 1 residue too short to cover the CDR3 end, so that end is filled in from the germline J gene. The chain carries TRBV26 and TRBJ2-5; D is possibly TRBD1 (6 bases). Germline V lookup: CDR1 KGHPV, CDR2 FQNQEV (reference sequence). CDR3 size: 13 residues. Trimming left V 3 bases short and J 4 bases short, with 8 bases between. CDR3 DNA (partial): TGTGCCAGCAGTCTTTGGGACAAAGACACCCAGTAC. Its translation is CASSLWDKDTQY. The whole CDR3 is CASSLWDKDTQYF.

Comments on this clone: These gene names are mouse names. The covered CDR3 bases are TGTGCCAGCTCCCGGGACTGGGGGGCTGCAGAAACGCTGTAT. This gives the protein CASSRDWGAAETLY. The CDR3 as a whole reads CASSRDWGAAETLYF. V usage is TRBV12-1 and J usage is TRBJ2-3; 12 positions agree with TRBD2. Read sequence stops 1 residue before the CDR3 end, and the germline J gene provides the missing end. The CDR3 totals 15 residues. J gave up 2 bases and V 4 bases, and 3 bases lay outside the gene matches. The germline V gene encodes CDR1 SGHSN and CDR2 HYEKVE.

On this clone itself: Here the gene names and germline are mouse. The CDR3 end lies 1 residue beyond the end of the read and is filled in from the germline J gene. At the DNA level, this CDR3 is encoded by other sequences in the same sample as well. V and J are TRBV26 and TRBJ2-4, with D possibly TRBD2 on 5 matching bases. Germline CDR1 reads KGHPV; CDR2 reads FQNQEV (reference sequence). The CDR3 totals 14 residues. The ends were cut back, 2 bases at V and 0 bases at J, with 6 bases in the middle. Here the CDR3 reads CASSLLGSQNTLYF. CDR3 bases read: TGTGCCAGCAGTCTGCTGGGTAGTCAAAACACCTTGTAC.

This clone is termed medium-sized. The gene names given are mouse names. The read gets to within 1 residue of the CDR3 end, and the germline J gene fills in the rest. The V gene is TRBV20, the J gene TRBJ1-3, with D maybe TRBD1 (5 bases). Trimming cost V 5 bases and J 0 bases, with 8 bases left between them. The germline CDR1 and CDR2 sequences are GFQATS and STVNSAI. The CDR3 is 13 amino acids. Here the CDR3 reads CGAGGYSGNTLYF. Incomplete CDR3 DNA: TGTGGTGCTGGGGGATATTCTGGAAATACGCTCTAT. The full variable domain, in which reference TRBV20 and TRBJ1-3 provide the parts outside the CDR3, is GALVYQYPRRTICKSGTSMRMECQAVGFQATSVAWYRQSPQKTFELIALSTVNSAIKYEQNFTQEKFPISHPNLSFSSMTVLNAYLEDRGLYLCGAGGYSGNTLYFGEGSRLIVV.